This paragraph reports one T cell receptor beta chain. This specimen belongs to a study of T cell responses to AZD1222 COVID-19 vaccine. Looked up from germline, CDR1 is SGDLS and CDR2 is YYNGEE. The CDR3 contains 16 residues. The ends lost 4 bases at V and 0 bases at J; junction bases unmatched: 8. Assay: immunoSEQ multiplex PCR; the TCRdb copy retains only in-frame clones and omits some. The sample contains some 120,000 clones, 85% to 95% of which appear only once. The chain couples TRBV9 to TRBJ2-3; 7 nucleotides agree with TRBD2. The sequencing used peripheral blood, collected on day 0 of AZD1222 vaccination. This receptor was identified in an adult in good health. CDR3 loop: CASSTLGAGSTDTQYF. CDR3 sequence (DNA): TGTGCCAGCAGCACCCTGGGAGCGGGGAGCACAGATACGCAGTATTTT.